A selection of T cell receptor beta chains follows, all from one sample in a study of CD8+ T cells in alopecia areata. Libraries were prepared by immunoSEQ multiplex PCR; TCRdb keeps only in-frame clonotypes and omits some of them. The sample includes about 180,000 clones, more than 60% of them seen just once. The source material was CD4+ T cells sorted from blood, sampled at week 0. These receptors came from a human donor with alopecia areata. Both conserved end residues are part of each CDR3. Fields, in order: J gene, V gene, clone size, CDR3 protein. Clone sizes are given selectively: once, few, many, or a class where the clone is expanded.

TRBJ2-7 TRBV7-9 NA CASSLYGTSSYEQYF
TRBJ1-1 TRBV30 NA CAWRFRTANTEAFF
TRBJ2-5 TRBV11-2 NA CASSLRKEGKETQYF
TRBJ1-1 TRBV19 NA CASSTQGARAEAFF
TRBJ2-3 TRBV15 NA CATSRGLFTDTQYF
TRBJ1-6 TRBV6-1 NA CASSATTTRNSPLHF
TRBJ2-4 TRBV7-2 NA CASSQRQLAKNIQYF
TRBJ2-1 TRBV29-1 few CSTRGSPGGHEQFF
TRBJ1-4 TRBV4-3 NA CASSQDWRMSEKLFF
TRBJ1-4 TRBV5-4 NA CASSPTGGNNEKLFF
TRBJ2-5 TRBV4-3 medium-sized CASSQASGEETQYF
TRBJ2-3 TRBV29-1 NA CSVAPKLTDTQYF
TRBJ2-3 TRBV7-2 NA CASSLAGTGGTDTQYF
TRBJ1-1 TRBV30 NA CAWSLRQMNTEAFF
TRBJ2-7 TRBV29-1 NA CSVSKAGIYEQYF
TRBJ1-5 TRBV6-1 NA CASSPGQIGQPQHF
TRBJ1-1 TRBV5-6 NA CASSQDSKLNTEAFF
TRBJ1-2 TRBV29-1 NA CSVDEGRIYGYTF
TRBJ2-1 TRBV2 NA CATTPSSYNEQFF
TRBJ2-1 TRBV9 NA CASSVRPFNEQFF
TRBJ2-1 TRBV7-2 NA CASTPEGGAYNEQFF
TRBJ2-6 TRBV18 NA CASSPRQASGANVLTF
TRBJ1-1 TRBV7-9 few CASSLDSAGAFF
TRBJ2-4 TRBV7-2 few CASSTRTGGVAKNIQYF
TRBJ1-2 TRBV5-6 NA CASSLSPSSGSYGYTF
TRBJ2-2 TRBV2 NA CASRPGQTNTGELFF
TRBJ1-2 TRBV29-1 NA CSVEGPNGYTF
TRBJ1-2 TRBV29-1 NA CSVDRVRGGYTF
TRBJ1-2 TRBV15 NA CATSSPSGYTF
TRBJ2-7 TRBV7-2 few CASSPTPGLAVLEQYF
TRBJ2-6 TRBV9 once CASSTGGAGANVLTF
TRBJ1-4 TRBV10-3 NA CAISESGTGRNEKLFF
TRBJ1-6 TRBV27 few CASSWDRATSPLHF
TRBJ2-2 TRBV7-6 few CASSPGTVNTGELFF
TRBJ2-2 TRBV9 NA CASRRQSDTGELFF
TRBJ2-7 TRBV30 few CAWSALGDLAYEQYF
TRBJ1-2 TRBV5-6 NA CASSLSGGYGYTF
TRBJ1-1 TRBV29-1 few CSVAGRANTEAFF
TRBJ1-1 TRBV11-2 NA CASSLTHLVEAFF
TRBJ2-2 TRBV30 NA CAFQKPGPTGELFF
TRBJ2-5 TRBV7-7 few CASSLTGTSGGAAQYF
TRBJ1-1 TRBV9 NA CASSVGSGVGNTEAFF
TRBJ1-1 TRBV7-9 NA CASSFGGSTEAFF
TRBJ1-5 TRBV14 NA CASSQDLSQPQHF
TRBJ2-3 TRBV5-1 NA CASSPWTGPDTQYF
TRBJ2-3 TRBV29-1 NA CSVGQVLTDTQYF
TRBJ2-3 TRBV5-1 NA CASSPYTDTQYF
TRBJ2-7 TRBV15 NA CATSRDVSRGQLYEQYF
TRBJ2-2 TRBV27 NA CASSLYGSGELFF
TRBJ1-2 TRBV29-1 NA CSVDPGGTF
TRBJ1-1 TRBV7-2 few CASSLDLGRYTEAFF